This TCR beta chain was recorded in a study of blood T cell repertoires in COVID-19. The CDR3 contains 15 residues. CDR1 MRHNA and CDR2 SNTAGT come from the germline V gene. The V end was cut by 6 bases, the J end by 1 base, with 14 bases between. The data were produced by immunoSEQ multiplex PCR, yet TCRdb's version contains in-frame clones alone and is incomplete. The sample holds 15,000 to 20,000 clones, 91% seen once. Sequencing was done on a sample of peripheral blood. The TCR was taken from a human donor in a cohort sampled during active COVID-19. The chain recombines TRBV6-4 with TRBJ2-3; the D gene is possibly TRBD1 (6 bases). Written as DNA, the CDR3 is TGTGCCAGCAGCCCACAGGGCCAGGGCACAGATACGCAGTATTTT. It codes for CASSPQGQGTDTQYF.